The 7 T cell receptor beta chains below were found in one sample sequenced in a study of T cell responses to AZD1222 COVID-19 vaccine (dated by TCRdb to the early 2020s). Read against the paper, the sample's time point label means: baseline before first vaccination. Libraries were made using the immunoSEQ multiplex PCR assay. TCRdb stores this immuneACCESS table with in-frame sequences only. Part of the clones is absent; in the studies checked, under half of the shortfall reflects unresolved V genes, and no reason is known for the rest. The table for this sample lists roughly 110,000 clones; about 89% of them were counted only once. The biggest ten clones account for approximately 7% of the sample. The sample in question was peripheral blood, obtained on day 0 of AZD1222 vaccination. The origin of the receptors is an adult in good health.

This clone was detected only a few times. The CDR3 coding sequence is TGTGCCAGCAGTTACTACTGGACTGATGAGCAGTTCTTC. Its protein is CASSYYWTDEQFF. The chain recombines TRBV6-2 or TRBV6-3 with TRBJ2-1, with D possibly TRBD2 on 5 matching bases. The length of the CDR3 is 13 residues. Germline CDR1 is MNHEY and CDR2 is SVGEGT. The V gene lost 1 base and the J gene lost 8 bases, with 9 bases spanning the gap.

The J gene is TRBJ2-1, the V gene TRBV19; the match to TRBD2 covers 11 bases. The CDR3 has 16 residues. V lost 2 bases, J lost 3 bases, and 3 bases stayed unmatched. Germline V CDR1 and CDR2: LNHDA, SQIVND (reference sequence). DNA for the CDR3: TGTGCCAGTAGTATACCCGGACTAGCGGGCTACAATGAGCAGTTCTTC. Translated, it gives CASSIPGLAGYNEQFF.

The J gene is TRBJ2-7, the V gene TRBV3-1 (or the pseudogene TRBV3-2); 9 bases match TRBD1. The CDR3 has 16 amino acids. V dropped 3 bases and J dropped 6; count of bases not matched to a gene: 12. Germline V gene sequence: CDR1 LGHDT, CDR2 YNNKEL (reference sequence). The CDR3 DNA is TGTGCCAGCAGCCATCAAACGACAGGGGGAGGAAGCGAGCAGTACTTC. Encoded protein: CASSHQTTGGGSEQYF.

J is TRBJ1-6 and V is TRBV7-3; tentative D call: TRBD1 (5 bases). The CDR3 sequence is 14 residues long. In germline, CDR1 is SGHTA, CDR2 FQGTGA. Trimming stripped 3 bases from V and 7 bases from J, with 10 bases between. CDR3 sequence (DNA): TGTGCCAGCAGCTTGAATCAGGGAAATTCACCCCTCCACTTT. This encodes CASSLNQGNSPLHF.

The V call is TRBV9, the J call TRBJ1-2, with a possible D match to TRBD1 (5 bases). Trimming stripped 4 bases from V and 1 base from J, with 8 bases between. CDR3 length: 13 amino acids. Germline V gene data show CDR1 as SGDLS and CDR2 as YYNGEE. For the CDR3, the DNA is TGTGCCAGCAGCCGTGACAGTAACTATGGCTACACCTTC. Translation gives CASSRDSNYGYTF.

V gene TRBV28 combines with J gene TRBJ1-1; 8 nucleotides match TRBD1. CDR3 size: 14 residues. After removal of 5 bases from V and 3 bases from J, the junction contained 5 bases not matched to a gene. Germline CDR1 reads MDHEN; CDR2 reads SYDVKM. The CDR3 loop reads CASSPGGKHTEAFF. CDR3 sequence (DNA): TGTGCCAGCAGTCCAGGGGGCAAGCACACTGAAGCTTTCTTT.

V is TRBV2 and J is TRBJ2-2, with 7 bases aligning to TRBD2. CDR1 SNHLY and CDR2 FYNNEI come from the germline V gene. The CDR3 consists of 13 residues. J gave up 7 bases and V 4 bases, and 3 bases lay outside the gene matches. CDR3 nucleotide sequence: TGTGCCAGCAGTGCCCGGGAGGTCGGGGAGCTGTTTTTT. This gives the protein CASSAREVGELFF. Full variable domain (outside the CDR3, taken from reference TRBV2 and TRBJ2-2): EPEVTQTPSHQVTQMGQEVILRCVPISNHLYFYWYRQILGQKVEFLVSFYNNEISEKSEIFDDQFSVERPDGSNFTLKIRSTKLEDSAMYFCASSAREVGELFFGEGSRLTVL.